This TCR beta chain was retrieved from a study of T cell responses to AZD1222 COVID-19 vaccine. The CDR3 totals 14 residues. The trim removed 4 bases at V and 3 bases at J, leaving 6 bases unmatched. Per the germline V gene, CDR1 is LGHDT and CDR2 is YNNKEL (reference sequence). The protocol was immunoSEQ multiplex PCR, while the TCRdb copy is restricted to in-frame clones and leaves out a portion. The sample includes 100,000 or so clones, about nine tenths seen only once; the top ten take roughly 1.4%. About this clone: What it recognizes is unknown.

General observations from the study: When two AZD1222 doses had been given, Spike-specific TCR breadth and depth rose. Spike regions recognized by vaccine-associated CD4 TCRs spanned the protein, led by 160-218 and 743-854.

V gene TRBV3-1 (or the pseudogene TRBV3-2) combines with J gene TRBJ2-7, with 7 nucleotides matching TRBD1. This sequence originates from an adult in good health. The sequencing used peripheral blood, collected on day 0 of AZD1222 vaccination. The CDR3, as DNA: TGTGCCAGCAGCCCTGACAGGGTGAACTACGAGCAGTACTTC. Amino acids: CASSPDRVNYEQYF.